A single sample gave rise to the 8 T cell receptor beta chains below, sequenced in a study of blood T cells in healthy people across ages. A sample-barcoded 5' primer and a J-beta primer mix were used in a second PCR of roughly 6 to 11 cycles. MiXCR was run by TCRdb on the 5' RACE reads, yielding one entry per CDR3 protein. This sample yields about 1.4 million distinct CDR3 sequences, of which approximately 63% are seen a single time; 5.5% to 8% belongs to the top ten. Sequencing was carried out using blood. The receptor source for this set is a man aged 18 to 29 in good health.

The chain uses TRBV6-5 and TRBJ2-7, with TRBD1 identical over 8 bases. The CDR3 covers 14 residues. The V gene end was trimmed by 6 bases and the J gene end by 0 bases; junction bases not matched to a gene: 4. Per the germline V gene, CDR1 is MNHEY and CDR2 is SVGAGI. In DNA form, the CDR3 reads TGTGCCAGCAGGCTACAGGGGGGCTCCTACGAGCAGTACTTC. Translated, it gives CASRLQGGSYEQYF.

The rearrangement uses TRBV7-2 and TRBJ2-6, with D maybe TRBD1 (5 bases). Germline values: CDR1 SGHTA, CDR2 FQGNSA. V was cut by 5 bases and J by 4 bases, with 18 bases left in between. CDR3 length: 17 amino acids. CDR3 DNA: TGTGCCAGCAGCCAATTTGCCAGGGTACCCGGGGCCAACGTCCTGACTTTC. It is translated as CASSQFARVPGANVLTF.

The chain uses TRBV20-1 and TRBJ2-1, with 8 bases that match TRBD2. The CDR3 length is 13 residues. Per germline, CDR1 DFQATT and CDR2 SNEGSKA (reference sequence). V shed 6 bases and J 9 bases; nucleotides not matched to a gene: 10. The CDR3 reads CSARTGGVVEQFF. Written as DNA, the CDR3 is TGCAGTGCGCGCACCGGGGGGGTGGTTGAGCAGTTCTTC.

The V gene is TRBV5-1, the J gene TRBJ2-4; D is unclear. The CDR3 loop spans 20 amino acids. Trimming removed 4 bases from V and 2 bases from J, with 28 bases in between. CDR1 and CDR2 from the germline V gene are SGHRS and YFSETQ. This CDR3 reads CASSLLARRASPDPKNIQYF. DNA for the CDR3: TGCGCCAGCAGCCTTTTGGCGAGAAGGGCGTCACCAGACCCCAAAAACATTCAGTACTTC. Combining the CDR3 with reference TRBV5-1 and TRBJ2-4 gives the whole variable domain KAGVTQTPRYLIKTRGQQVTLSCSPISGHRSVSWYQQTPGQGLQFLFEYFSETQRNKGNFPGRFSGRQFSNSRSEMNVSTLELGDSALYLCASSLLARRASPDPKNIQYFGAGTRLSVL.

This chain joins TRBV20-1 and TRBJ2-2, with TRBD2 matching over 11 bases. Germline CDR1 DFQATT, CDR2 SNEGSKA (reference sequence). The V gene end was trimmed by 2 bases and the J gene end by 4 bases; junction bases not matched to a gene: 6. The CDR3 contains 16 residues. This CDR3 reads CSARTLAGGSTGELFF. As DNA, the CDR3 is TGCAGTGCTAGAACTCTAGCGGGAGGATCCACCGGGGAGCTGTTTTTT.

The chain has TRBV6-5 and TRBJ1-1; no definite D call. V was cut by 8 bases and J by 5 bases, with 12 bases left in between. The CDR3 is made up of 12 amino acids. CDR1 is MNHEY and CDR2 is SVGAGI in the germline V gene. The CDR3 nucleotides are TGTGCCAGCGGCAGGAGCGGGACTGAAGCTTTCTTT. It specifies CASGRSGTEAFF.

The chain carries TRBV28 and TRBJ1-5, with TRBD1 matching over 7 bases. The CDR3 totals 16 residues. J lost 7 bases, V lost 0 bases, and 9 bases had no gene match. The germline V gene has CDR1 MDHEN and CDR2 SYDVKM. CDR3 bases: TGTGCCAGCAGTTTATGGAGACACAGGGGTCAGCAGCCCCAGCATTTT. As protein: CASSLWRHRGQQPQHF.

The chain carries TRBV7-9 and TRBJ2-4; tentative D call: TRBD1 (7 bases). The J call is uncertain, as TRBJ2-7 better fits the DNA end. The CDR3 length is 15 residues. Germline CDR1 and CDR2: SEHNR and FQNEAQ (reference sequence). CDR3 residues: CASSQRGREGYEQYF. In nucleotides, the CDR3 is TGTGCCAGCAGCCAAAGGGGGCGGGAAGGCTACGAGCAGTACTTC.